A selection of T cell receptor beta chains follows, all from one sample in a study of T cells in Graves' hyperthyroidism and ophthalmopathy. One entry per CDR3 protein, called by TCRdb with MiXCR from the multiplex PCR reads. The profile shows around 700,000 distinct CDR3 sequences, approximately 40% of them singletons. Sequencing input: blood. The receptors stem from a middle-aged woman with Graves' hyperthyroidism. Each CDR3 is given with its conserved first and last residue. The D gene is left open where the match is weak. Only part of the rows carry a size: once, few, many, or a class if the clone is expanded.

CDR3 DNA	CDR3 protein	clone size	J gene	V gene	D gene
TGTGCCACACGAGGAACCACCGGGGAGCTGTTTTTT	CATRGTTGELFF	NA	TRBJ2-2	TRBV24-1	NA
TGTGCCAGCAGTTACTCCTCGGCAGCTAACTATGGCTACACCTTC	CASSYSSAANYGYTF	NA	TRBJ1-2	TRBV6-5	NA
TGCGCCAGCAGCCTGATCAGGGGAGGGGGCTATAATTCACCCCTCCACTTT	CASSLIRGGGYNSPLHF	NA	TRBJ1-6	TRBV5-1	NA
TGTGCCAGCAGCTTAGGGACTAGCGGGATCTACTCCTACGAGCAGTACTTC	CASSLGTSGIYSYEQYF	NA	TRBJ2-7	TRBV11-2	TRBD2
TGTGCCTGTCGCCCTCTAGCCTTCTACGAGCAGTACTTC	CACRPLAFYEQYF	NA	TRBJ2-7	TRBV11-2	NA
TGTGCCAGTAGTATGAGGACAGACTTCTATGGCTACACCTTC	CASSMRTDFYGYTF	NA	TRBJ1-2	TRBV19	NA
TGTGCCAGCAGCCCAGAGTCCGGTGGAAACACCATATATTTT	CASSPESGGNTIYF	NA	TRBJ1-3	TRBV7-9	NA
TGTGCCAGTAGTACCCGGGACAGGGCGAACACTGAAGCTTTCTTT	CASSTRDRANTEAFF	NA	TRBJ1-1	TRBV19	TRBD1
TGTGCCAGCAGACGGGAAGACAGGGGGGGTGAAAAACTGTTTTTT	CASRREDRGGEKLFF	NA	TRBJ1-4	TRBV24-1	TRBD1
TGCGCCAGCAGCCGGGGGACAGGGAAGCGGCCTTACGAGCAGTACTTC	CASSRGTGKRPYEQYF	few	TRBJ2-7	TRBV4-3	TRBD1
TGTGCCATCAGCCCAGGGGGCTACGTCCTGACTTTC	CAISPGGYVLTF	NA	TRBJ2-6	TRBV7-8	TRBD1
TGCGCCAGCAGCCAAGATCGCGCTAGCGGGGATACGCAGTATTTT	CASSQDRASGDTQYF	NA	TRBJ2-3	TRBV4-3	TRBD2
TGTGCCAGCTCAGAACCCGGGCGGAATTCACCCCTCCACTTT	CASSEPGRNSPLHF	NA	TRBJ1-6	TRBV10-3	NA
TGCGCCAGCAGCTCCCGGACAGGGAACACCGGGGAGCTGTTTTTT	CASSSRTGNTGELFF	NA	TRBJ2-2	TRBV5-1	TRBD1
TGTGCCACCAGCAGTGACGAACGCAGGTCCTATGGCTACACCTTC	CATSSDERRSYGYTF	NA	TRBJ1-2	TRBV15	NA
TGTGCCAGCCCCCCCGCCCCGGGACAGCTTACTGAAGCTTTCTTT	CASPPAPGQLTEAFF	NA	TRBJ1-1	TRBV28	TRBD1
TGTGCCAGCAGCTTGGACTCCACCGGGGAGCTGTTTTTT	CASSLDSTGELFF	few	TRBJ2-2	TRBV5-4	NA
TGTGCCAGCAGTTTATCGCTCATAGGACCCCAGCATTTT	CASSLSLIGPQHF	NA	TRBJ1-5	TRBV12-3/TRBV12-4	NA
TGCAGTGCTAGAGATCGGGGACTAGCGGGGAAAGAGACCCAGTACTTC	CSARDRGLAGKETQYF	few	TRBJ2-5	TRBV20-1	TRBD2
TGTGCCAGCAGTTTGAGGCACCGGTACGAGCAGTACTTC	CASSLRHRYEQYF	few	TRBJ2-7	TRBV12-3/TRBV12-4	NA
TGCAGTGAGGGACTAGCGGGATCGCAAGAGACCCAGTACTTC	CSEGLAGSQETQYF	NA	TRBJ2-5	TRBV20-1	TRBD2
TGTGCCAGTAGTACTAATCCCGCGTCGGACTCCTATAATTCACCCCTCCACTTT	CASSTNPASDSYNSPLHF	few	TRBJ1-6	TRBV19	NA
TGTGCCAGCAGCACGCCGGGGGGGTGGGCCGAGCAGTACTTC	CASSTPGGWAEQYF	few	TRBJ2-7	TRBV7-9	TRBD2
TGTGCCAGCAGCCAAGATCGCCTTCTATTTGGGTGTTGTGAAAAACTGTTTTTT	CASSQDRLLFGCCEKLFF	NA	TRBJ1-4	TRBV4-2	NA
TGTGCCAGCAGTTACACCGGTCGGATTTACGAGCAGTACTTC	CASSYTGRIYEQYF	few	TRBJ2-7	TRBV6-6	NA
TGTGCCAGCAGTTTCGTTTCGGGGGACACTGAAGCTTTCTTT	CASSFVSGDTEAFF	many	TRBJ1-1	TRBV12-3/TRBV12-4	NA
TGTGCCAGCAGTGAAAGTTCGGGGAACACCGGGGAGCTGTTTTTT	CASSESSGNTGELFF	NA	TRBJ2-2	TRBV10-3	NA
TGTGCCAGCAGTCACCGCTTAATCGATACAGGGAGGACTGAAGCTTTCTTT	CASSHRLIDTGRTEAFF	few	TRBJ1-1	TRBV12-3/TRBV12-4	NA
TGTGCCAGCCGAAACTACGGGCAGTACTTC	CASRNYGQYF	NA	TRBJ2-7	TRBV2	NA
TGTGCCAGCACCCCGTCGGGGGACTTGAATTCACCCCTCCACTTT	CASTPSGDLNSPLHF	many	TRBJ1-6	TRBV2	NA
TGCAGCGTTGATTTGGGGCGCAGCGGCTACGAGCAGTACTTC	CSVDLGRSGYEQYF	many	TRBJ2-7	TRBV29-1	NA
TGTGCCAGCACCCCGATGGGAAGAGCGGGGCGAAACACCATATATTTT	CASTPMGRAGRNTIYF	NA	TRBJ1-3	TRBV6-6	NA
TGCAGCGTGCCAAATCCGGACAGGGGCTACGAGCAGTACTTC	CSVPNPDRGYEQYF	many	TRBJ2-7	TRBV29-1	TRBD1
TGCGCCAGCAGCCATGGGACAGGGGGTAGTCAGCCCCAGCATTTT	CASSHGTGGSQPQHF	NA	TRBJ1-5	TRBV4-3	TRBD1
TGTGCCAGCAGGGAACGGGAGACCCAGTACTTC	CASRERETQYF	NA	TRBJ2-5	TRBV28	NA
TGTGCCAGCAGTCTGCGGGAGATGTTCGGGGAGCTGTTTTTT	CASSLREMFGELFF	NA	TRBJ2-2	TRBV13	TRBD2
TGTGCCAGCAGCGTTAGACAGCTGAGCTCCTATAATTCACCCCTCCACTTT	CASSVRQLSSYNSPLHF	NA	TRBJ1-6	TRBV11-2	NA
TGTGCCAGTAGTATTCCCCCTGGGACAGATGGCTGGCCGTACCAAGAGACCCAGTACTTC	CASSIPPGTDGWPYQETQYF	few	TRBJ2-5	TRBV19	TRBD1
TGTGCCGGCAGTGTAGGGGAAGGCTATGGCTACACCTTC	CAGSVGEGYGYTF	NA	TRBJ1-2	TRBV2	NA
TGTGCCAGCAGCTTAGTACAGGGGACAGATACGCAGTATTTT	CASSLVQGTDTQYF	NA	TRBJ2-3	TRBV11-2	TRBD1
TGCAGTGCCCGAGCGGGAGGGGTAGGCAATGAGCAGTACTTC	CSARAGGVGNEQYF	once	TRBJ2-7	TRBV20-1	TRBD2
TGTGCCAGCAGCCAAAACCAACAGGGCGAGCAGTACTTC	CASSQNQQGEQYF	NA	TRBJ2-7	TRBV3-1	NA
TGTGCCAGCAGCCCTTGCGACGGTCGGGCCAACGAGCAGTACTTC	CASSPCDGRANEQYF	NA	TRBJ2-7	TRBV7-2	NA
TGTGCCACCAGTGGGACTTTTCCGAACACTGAAGCTTTCTTT	CATSGTFPNTEAFF	once	TRBJ1-1	TRBV24-1	NA
TGTGCCAGTAGTAGGCGGGACCAAGAGACCCAGTACTTC	CASSRRDQETQYF	many	TRBJ2-5	TRBV19	NA
TGCGCCAGCAGAGGCGACAGGGGGTCAGTGAACACCGGGGAGCTGTTTTTT	CASRGDRGSVNTGELFF	many	TRBJ2-2	TRBV10-1	TRBD1
TGCGCCAGCAGCCAAGATTCGTTGACGGAGCAGTACTTC	CASSQDSLTEQYF	many	TRBJ2-7	TRBV4-3	NA
TGCGCCAGCAGCTCCGGACAGGCTGGGGCCAACGTCCTGACTTTC	CASSSGQAGANVLTF	many	TRBJ2-6	TRBV5-1	TRBD1
TGTGCCAGCAGCTCCCGTGTTGGCAGGGAGGGCAGCTACGAGCAGTACTTC	CASSSRVGREGSYEQYF	many	TRBJ2-7	TRBV7-8	TRBD2
TGTGCCAGCAGCTTAATGCGGGAGCAAACCGGGGAGCTGTTTTTT	CASSLMREQTGELFF	few	TRBJ2-2	TRBV7-2	TRBD2
TGTGCCAGCAGCTTTGACAGGGGGCGTCATGGCTACACCTTC	CASSFDRGRHGYTF	NA	TRBJ1-2	TRBV7-9	TRBD1
TGCGCCAGCAGCGAGGGGACACCATCCTACGAGCAGTACTTC	CASSEGTPSYEQYF	NA	TRBJ2-7	TRBV4-3	NA